Given below is one T cell receptor (beta chain) in context. The junction differs from germline at one of its ends, possibly a read error. The libraries were made with immunoSEQ v3. Libraries were sequenced to roughly 2 million read pairs (survey) or 5-6 million (deep). Assay: immunoSEQ multiplex PCR; the TCRdb copy retains only in-frame clones and omits some. The sample holds about 100,000 clones, 50% to 70% seen once. Time point denoted: pre-treatment sample, taken before nivolumab and TIL therapy. Pleural nodules or supraclavicular lymph nodes made up most of the excised metastases sampled. Patients were adults with stage 4 NSCLC. This entry comes from a study of TIL therapy for anti-PD-1-resistant metastatic lung cancer. Study as a whole: Tumors carried a median about 1.6 non-synonymous mutations per megabase.

The germline V gene encodes CDR1 SGHTA and CDR2 FQGNSA. CDR3 length: 15 residues. This TCR was recovered from a person between 30 and 79 years old with non-small cell lung cancer. This chain connects TRBV7-2 to TRBJ2-1; perhaps TRBD2 as D (5 bases). The sample was tumor tissue, taken at baseline. The DNA of the CDR3 is TGTGCCAGCAGCTCCAGGAATGCAGGCCCGGGGAAGGGTCTCTTC. The encoded protein is CASSSRNAGPGKGLF.